The rows below give T cell receptor beta chains drawn from one sample of a study of cytomegalovirus exposure and HLA in healthy donors. The method was immunoSEQ multiplex PCR; TCRdb's version includes in-frame clones alone and lacks a portion of them. The data hold 180,000 or so clones, with more than 75% observed a single time. Specimen: PBMCs. These TCRs come from a man aged 30 to 45 in good health and CMV-seropositive. The CDR3 runs from the conserved cysteine through the conserved F or W. The order of the fields is CDR3 DNA, CDR3 protein, clone size, CDR3 length, D gene, V gene, J gene. The D gene is left open where the match is weak. Only some rows state a clone size, as once, few, many or a class for expanded clones.

cdr3_nt: TGCAGCGTTGAACATACCTACAATGAGCAGCTCTTC
cdr3_aa: CSVEHTYNEQLF
clone_size: .
cdr3_length: 12
d_call: .
v_call: TRBV29-1
j_call: TRBJ2-1

cdr3_nt: TGTGCCAGCAGCTTAGTCGGGGAGGGGACTGAAGCTTTCTTT
cdr3_aa: CASSLVGEGTEAFF
clone_size: .
cdr3_length: 14
d_call: .
v_call: TRBV5-4
j_call: TRBJ1-1

cdr3_nt: TGTGCCAGCAGCCGCCCAGGGACCGGCATCACAGATACGCAGTATTTT
cdr3_aa: CASSRPGTGITDTQYF
clone_size: .
cdr3_length: 16
d_call: .
v_call: TRBV25-1
j_call: TRBJ2-3

cdr3_nt: TGTGCCAGCAGTTACGGGTCGTCTAGCGTGTACGAGCAGTACTTC
cdr3_aa: CASSYGSSSVYEQYF
clone_size: .
cdr3_length: 15
d_call: .
v_call: TRBV6-5
j_call: TRBJ2-7

cdr3_nt: TGTGCCACCAGCAAGGACAGGGGAGTAGGGGAAGAGACCCAGTACTTC
cdr3_aa: CATSKDRGVGEETQYF
clone_size: .
cdr3_length: 16
d_call: TRBD1
v_call: TRBV15
j_call: TRBJ2-5

cdr3_nt: TGTGCCTGGACCCGAACTACAGGGACGATGGGGACCGGGGAGCTGTTTTTT
cdr3_aa: CAWTRTTGTMGTGELFF
clone_size: .
cdr3_length: 17
d_call: .
v_call: TRBV30
j_call: TRBJ2-2

cdr3_nt: TGCGCCAGCAGCTTGACCGGGGACAATGAGCAGTTCTTC
cdr3_aa: CASSLTGDNEQFF
clone_size: .
cdr3_length: 13
d_call: .
v_call: TRBV5-1
j_call: TRBJ2-1

cdr3_nt: TGCGCCAGCAGCCAAAGGGTAGGTGAGCAGTTCTTC
cdr3_aa: CASSQRVGEQFF
clone_size: once
cdr3_length: 12
d_call: .
v_call: TRBV4-1
j_call: TRBJ2-1

cdr3_nt: TGTGCCAGCAGTGTCCAAGGCACAGATACGCAGTATTTT
cdr3_aa: CASSVQGTDTQYF
clone_size: .
cdr3_length: 13
d_call: .
v_call: TRBV6-1
j_call: TRBJ2-3

cdr3_nt: TGTGCCAGCAGCTTAAACCTAGCGGGAGGACTAACTCCGAAGGCCTACGAGCAGTACTTC
cdr3_aa: CASSLNLAGGLTPKAYEQYF
clone_size: once
cdr3_length: 20
d_call: TRBD2
v_call: TRBV11-3
j_call: TRBJ2-7

cdr3_nt: TGTGCCAGCAGCGTAGGCCCGTCCCCTCAGCCCCAGCATTTT
cdr3_aa: CASSVGPSPQPQHF
clone_size: .
cdr3_length: 14
d_call: .
v_call: TRBV7-2
j_call: TRBJ1-5

cdr3_nt: TGTGCCAGCAGCTTCAGGACAGATACGCAGTATTTT
cdr3_aa: CASSFRTDTQYF
clone_size: many
cdr3_length: 12
d_call: .
v_call: TRBV11-2
j_call: TRBJ2-3

cdr3_nt: TGTGCCAGCAGCTTTGGGCCAGGAGACACTGAAGCTTTCTTT
cdr3_aa: CASSFGPGDTEAFF
clone_size: .
cdr3_length: 14
d_call: .
v_call: TRBV5-6
j_call: TRBJ1-1

cdr3_nt: TGTGCCAGCAGCTTGGATCGAGGGATGGCAGATACGCAGTATTTT
cdr3_aa: CASSLDRGMADTQYF
clone_size: .
cdr3_length: 15
d_call: .
v_call: TRBV5-6
j_call: TRBJ2-3

cdr3_nt: TGCAGCGTTGAAGTAGGTCTCGGAGCGGATACGCAGTATTTT
cdr3_aa: CSVEVGLGADTQYF
clone_size: .
cdr3_length: 14
d_call: .
v_call: TRBV29-1
j_call: TRBJ2-3

cdr3_nt: TGTGCCAGCAGCTTAGTTTTGAGTGACACAGATACGCAGTATTTT
cdr3_aa: CASSLVLSDTDTQYF
clone_size: .
cdr3_length: 15
d_call: .
v_call: TRBV7-6
j_call: TRBJ2-3

cdr3_nt: TGCAGCGTTGAAGGGGGACAGCCAGACTTCACTGAAGCTTTCTTT
cdr3_aa: CSVEGGQPDFTEAFF
clone_size: .
cdr3_length: 15
d_call: TRBD1
v_call: TRBV29-1
j_call: TRBJ1-1

cdr3_nt: TGTGCCAGCAGCAGCCCTTACTACGAGCAGTACTTC
cdr3_aa: CASSSPYYEQYF
clone_size: few
cdr3_length: 12
d_call: .
v_call: TRBV28
j_call: TRBJ2-7

cdr3_nt: TGTGCCAGCAGCCCAGACTACTATGGCTACACCTTC
cdr3_aa: CASSPDYYGYTF
clone_size: .
cdr3_length: 12
d_call: .
v_call: TRBV7-9
j_call: TRBJ1-2

cdr3_nt: TGTGCCAGCACCTCTCCGGGACTAGCTGGCAATGAGCAGTTCTTC
cdr3_aa: CASTSPGLAGNEQFF
clone_size: .
cdr3_length: 15
d_call: TRBD2
v_call: TRBV27
j_call: TRBJ2-1

cdr3_nt: TGTGCCAGCAGCCCTAAGGGTAGCGGATACGAGCAGTACTTC
cdr3_aa: CASSPKGSGYEQYF
clone_size: .
cdr3_length: 14
d_call: .
v_call: TRBV5-8
j_call: TRBJ2-7

cdr3_nt: TGTGCCAGCAGCCTTACAGGGGTAGGCGATCAGCCCCAGCATTTT
cdr3_aa: CASSLTGVGDQPQHF
clone_size: .
cdr3_length: 15
d_call: TRBD1
v_call: TRBV28
j_call: TRBJ1-5

cdr3_nt: TGTGCCAGCTCGCCTACTGCCACCTACGAGCAGTACTTC
cdr3_aa: CASSPTATYEQYF
clone_size: .
cdr3_length: 13
d_call: .
v_call: TRBV18
j_call: TRBJ2-7

cdr3_nt: TGTGCCAGCAGTTTATCAGGCTACCAAGAGACCCAGTACTTC
cdr3_aa: CASSLSGYQETQYF
clone_size: .
cdr3_length: 14
d_call: .
v_call: TRBV27
j_call: TRBJ2-5

cdr3_nt: TGTGCCAGCAGTCCCGATGGGCGTAACTATGGCTACACCTTC
cdr3_aa: CASSPDGRNYGYTF
clone_size: .
cdr3_length: 14
d_call: .
v_call: TRBV6-6
j_call: TRBJ1-2

cdr3_nt: TGTGCCAGCAGTTACTCCTCGGGACTAGACGTACACGAGCAGTACTTC
cdr3_aa: CASSYSSGLDVHEQYF
clone_size: .
cdr3_length: 16
d_call: TRBD2
v_call: TRBV6-5
j_call: TRBJ2-7

cdr3_nt: TGTGCCAGCAGTGATGAGCGGGGGTACACCGGGGAGCTGTTTTTT
cdr3_aa: CASSDERGYTGELFF
clone_size: .
cdr3_length: 15
d_call: TRBD2
v_call: TRBV2
j_call: TRBJ2-2

cdr3_nt: TGTGCCAGCAGCTCCCCGACAGAACCTAACTATGGCTACACCTTC
cdr3_aa: CASSSPTEPNYGYTF
clone_size: .
cdr3_length: 15
d_call: .
v_call: TRBV7-6
j_call: TRBJ1-2

cdr3_nt: TGCGCCAGCAGCCTGACTAGCGGCCCGAGCGAGCAGTACTTC
cdr3_aa: CASSLTSGPSEQYF
clone_size: .
cdr3_length: 14
d_call: TRBD2
v_call: TRBV5-1
j_call: TRBJ2-7

cdr3_nt: TGTGCCAGCAGTCCGACAAGTACATATGGCTACACCTTC
cdr3_aa: CASSPTSTYGYTF
clone_size: few
cdr3_length: 13
d_call: .
v_call: TRBV27
j_call: TRBJ1-2